One and the same sample provided the 6 T cell receptor beta chains below, sequenced in a study of T cell responses to AZD1222 COVID-19 vaccine. Libraries were prepared by immunoSEQ multiplex PCR; TCRdb keeps only in-frame clonotypes and omits some of them. Of 100,000 to 150,000 clones detected, about 86% appear once; the ten largest clones hold approximately 12%. This material consisted of peripheral blood, taken on day 0 of AZD1222 vaccination. The origin of the receptors is an adult in good health.

Here the CDR3 reads CSAPQEDTQYF. CDR3 in DNA: TGCAGTGCCCCGCAGGAGGATACGCAGTATTTT. V is TRBV20-1 and J is TRBJ2-3, with D uncertain. This CDR3 contains 11 residues. Trimming removed 6 bases from V and 6 bases from J, with 10 bases in between. Germline V gene sequence: CDR1 DFQATT, CDR2 SNEGSKA (reference sequence).

This clone was detected once. The gene calls are TRBV20-1 and TRBJ1-1; 8 bases are a match to TRBD1. J was trimmed by 8 bases and V by 6 bases; bases with no gene match: 5. Germline V lookup: CDR1 DFQATT, CDR2 SNEGSKA (reference sequence). The CDR3 spans 11 residues. The CDR3 is CSARTGLEAFF. As DNA, the CDR3 is TGCAGTGCCAGGACAGGGTTGGAAGCTTTCTTT.

The V call is TRBV5-4, the J call TRBJ2-1, with TRBD2 identical over 11 bases. Germline V gene lookup returns CDR1 SGHNT and CDR2 YYREEE (reference sequence). The CDR3 extends over 19 amino acids. Trimming cost V 5 bases and J 8 bases; bases outside gene matches: 21. CDR3 in amino acids: CASRKLLRTSGPREDEQFF. The DNA for the CDR3 is TGTGCCAGCAGAAAATTACTGCGGACTAGCGGGCCCCGGGAGGATGAGCAGTTCTTC.

The chain combines TRBV28 with TRBJ2-1; 10 nucleotides match TRBD2. Germline CDR1 and CDR2: MDHEN and SYDVKM. The CDR3 sequence is 12 residues long. The V gene end was trimmed by 8 bases and the J gene end by 5 bases; junction bases not matched to a gene: 0. CDR3 sequence reads: CASGLADNEQFF. The CDR3 coding sequence is TGTGCCAGCGGACTAGCGGACAATGAGCAGTTCTTC.

This clone was counted a single time. J is TRBJ2-2 and V is TRBV10-3; 13 bases line up with TRBD2. Unmatched junction bases numbered 11, after V lost 3 bases and J lost 10 bases. The CDR3 length is 17 residues. Germline V gives CDR1 ENHRY, CDR2 SYGVKD. The CDR3 region is CAISEPSGLAGAKELFF. The CDR3 DNA follows: TGTGCCATCAGTGAACCGAGTGGACTAGCGGGAGCAAAGGAGCTGTTTTTT.

The V gene is TRBV19, the J gene TRBJ1-1, with TRBD1 as a possible D gene (6 bases). CDR3 size: 15 residues. The germline gives CDR1 LNHDA, CDR2 SQIVND (reference sequence). V lost 5 bases, J lost 11 bases, and 24 bases lay in between. This CDR3 reads CASSDPWGASNGAFF. DNA of the CDR3: TGTGCCAGTAGTGACCCTTGGGGGGCGTCTAATGGCGCTTTCTTT.